The 13 T cell receptor beta chains given below trace back to one sample, sequenced in a study of cytomegalovirus exposure and HLA in healthy donors. The PCR had 60 Vbeta and 13 Jbeta primers. This table comes from immunoSEQ multiplex PCR, and its TCRdb copy is limited to in-frame clones, with some not included. Of about 21,000 clones in the sample, around 77% are singletons; the top ten hold roughly 6.8%. The specimen sequenced was PBMCs. These receptor sequences come from a man in his 60s in good health and CMV-seronegative.

This rearrangement joins TRBV7-3 to TRBJ1-2; TRBD1 agrees at 8 bases. J was trimmed by 8 bases and V by 2 bases; bases with no gene match: 7. The CDR3 loop spans 14 amino acids. Germline-derived CDR1 and CDR2 are SGHTA and FQGTGA. The CDR3 coding sequence is TGTGCCAGCAGCTTACGGCAGGGGGCGCGAGGCTACACCTTC. Translation: CASSLRQGARGYTF.

This clone was detected once. Its ends do not fully match the called genes, so a read error is possible. J is TRBJ1-2 and V is TRBV6-1, with TRBD1 matching 7 bases. The CDR3 runs 15 residues. Germline assignment: CDR1 MNHNS and CDR2 SASEGT. CDR3 bases: TGTTCCAGCAGTGAAGCCAGGGGGGACTTCTATGGCTACACCTTC. Translating gives CSSSEARGDFYGYTF.

This clone was recorded once. Sequence at one end of the junction differs from germline and may be a read error. This sample also contains other DNA sequences that code for the same CDR3. CDR3: CASSLGNRNQPQHF. The CDR3 nucleotides are TGTGCCAGCAGCTTAGGGAACAGAAATCAGCCTCAGCATTTT. The chain carries TRBV7-2 and TRBJ1-5; no reliable D call. From germline, CDR1 is SGHTA and CDR2 FQGNSA. The CDR3 length is 14 residues.

The CDR3 nucleotides read TGTGCCAGCAGTTACGGGCGCAATAATTCACCCCTCCACTTT. Translation gives CASSYGRNNSPLHF. This rearrangement joins TRBV6-6 to TRBJ1-6; D ambiguous. Trimming shortened V by 2 bases and J by 5 bases, and 7 bases separated the two germline ends. CDR3 length equals 14 residues. Germline CDR1 MNHNY, CDR2 SVGAGI (reference sequence).

The rearrangement joins TRBV28 to TRBJ1-5; D not resolved. CDR1 is MDHEN and CDR2 is SYDVKM in the germline V gene. V shed 2 bases and J shed 5 bases, with 13 bases lying between them. The CDR3 sequence is 15 residues long. CDR3 protein: CASSLRPSTYQPQHF. CDR3 DNA sequence: TGTGCCAGCAGTTTACGTCCGAGCACTTATCAGCCCCAGCATTTT.

The gene calls are TRBV7-2 and TRBJ2-3, with D possibly being TRBD1 (6 bases). Germline V gene sequence: CDR1 SGHTA, CDR2 FQGNSA. Trimming took off 5 bases at V and 1 base at J, with 16 bases between the two ends. CDR3 length equals 16 residues. The CDR3: CASSPRGQGGTDTQYF. The CDR3 bases are TGTGCCAGCAGCCCCAGGGGACAAGGTGGCACAGATACGCAGTATTTT.

The chain uses TRBV11-2 and TRBJ2-2, with D possibly matching TRBD2 (6 bases). In germline, CDR1 is SGHAT, CDR2 FQNNGV. This CDR3 has 16 amino acids. The V and J ends lost 5 bases and 0 bases respectively, with 13 bases between them. CDR3 residues: CASSPTGGANTGELFF. The CDR3 nucleotides are TGTGCCAGCAGCCCCACAGGAGGGGCGAACACCGGGGAGCTGTTTTTT.

This clone has a handful of counts. This sequence joins TRBV7-2 and TRBJ2-7; TRBD1 might be the D (5 bases). Germline CDR1 is SGHTA and CDR2 is FQGNSA. Trimming pared 3 bases from V and 2 bases from J, leaving 8 bases between. The CDR3 has 13 residues. The CDR3 spells CASSLGRAYEQYF. The CDR3 coding sequence is TGTGCCAGCAGCTTGGGCAGGGCCTACGAGCAGTACTTC.

This clone was counted only a few times. The chain recombines TRBV15 with TRBJ1-2; 8 bases map to TRBD1. The germline V gene has CDR1 LNHNV and CDR2 YYDKDF (reference sequence). The CDR3 totals 14 residues. The V segment lost 0 bases and the J segment 8 bases; nucleotides outside the gene matches: 5. CDR3 region: CATSRDIQGGGYTF. The CDR3 nucleotides are TGTGCCACCAGCAGAGACATACAGGGGGGAGGCTACACCTTC.

The CDR3 DNA reads TGTGCCAGCAGCCCCATGGGTGGGAGTAGCTCCTACGAGCAGTACTTC. The encoded protein is CASSPMGGSSSYEQYF. The J gene is TRBJ2-7, the V gene TRBV27, with D perhaps matching TRBD2 (5 bases). V was pared by 6 bases and J by 0 bases, with 18 bases between. The V gene's germline CDR1 is MNHEY and CDR2 SMNVEV (reference sequence). The length of the CDR3 is 16 residues.

A single count supports this clone. One end of the junction varies from germline; a read error may be responsible. This rearrangement joins TRBV5-8 to TRBJ2-2, with 7 bases identical to TRBD1. The CDR3 is 15 amino acids. Germline CDR1 reads SGHTS; CDR2 reads YDEGEE. The chain's CDR3 is CASSSGPTITGELVF. CDR3 coding DNA: TGTGCCAGCAGCTCGGGACCGACTATTACAGGGGAGCTGGTTTTT. Variable domain in full (rest from reference TRBV5-8 and TRBJ2-2): EAGVTQSPTHLIKTRGQQATLRCSPISGHTSVYWYQQALGLGLQFLLWYDEGEERNRGNFPPRFSGRQFPNYSSELNVNALELEDSALYLCASSSGPTITGELVFGEGSRLTVL.

The V call is TRBV2, the J call TRBJ2-3, with D possibly TRBD2 on 6 matching bases. Germline CDR1 SNHLY, CDR2 FYNNEI. V lost 3 bases and J 2 bases, leaving 21 bases between the germline ends. The CDR3 has 18 residues. Here the CDR3 DNA reads TGTGCCAGCAGTGACTACACCCTGGCGGGGTTACTCACAGATACGCAGTATTTT. Protein: CASSDYTLAGLLTDTQYF. The full variable domain, its missing parts supplied by reference TRBV2 and TRBJ2-3, is EPEVTQTPSHQVTQMGQEVILRCVPISNHLYFYWYRQILGQKVEFLVSFYNNEISEKSEIFDDQFSVERPDGSNFTLKIRSTKLEDSAMYFCASSDYTLAGLLTDTQYFGPGTRLTVL.

The chain carries TRBV6-1 and TRBJ2-5; 10 bases are shared with TRBD1. V trimming: 7 bases; J trimming: 0 bases; junction bases outside the gene matches: 5. This CDR3 region has 15 residues. The germline CDR1 and CDR2 sequences are MNHNS and SASEGT. The CDR3 bases are TGTGCCAGCAAAACGGGACAGGGGTACCAAGAGACCCAGTACTTC. This gives the protein CASKTGQGYQETQYF.